These 10 T cell receptor beta chains came from one sample sequenced in a study of cytomegalovirus exposure and HLA in healthy donors. PCR employed 60 Vbeta and 13 Jbeta primers. Profiled with immunoSEQ multiplex PCR; TCRdb holds only in-frame clones, not every one. The top ten hold 10% of the sample, which has 95,000 to 150,000 clones, around 60% seen once. Sequencing was done on a sample of PBMCs. The source is a man aged 40-49 years in good health and CMV-seropositive.

The rearrangement uses TRBV30 and TRBJ1-1; 8 bases match TRBD1. This CDR3 region has 15 residues. V lost 4 bases, J lost 5 bases, and 12 bases stayed unmatched. The germline gives CDR1 GTSNPN, CDR2 SVGIG (reference sequence). The CDR3 DNA reads as TGTGCCTGGATTCCCGGAGGGACAGGAGGGACTGAAGCTTTCTTT. Its translation: CAWIPGGTGGTEAFF.

The chain carries TRBV5-4 and TRBJ2-1, with 9 bases identical to TRBD2. There are 15 residues in the CDR3. CDR1 SGHNT and CDR2 YYREEE come from the germline V gene (reference sequence). The V and J ends lost 2 bases and 4 bases, in that order; junction bases with no gene match: 4. Written as DNA, the CDR3 is TGTGCCAGCAGCTTCTGGACTAGCGAGTACAATGAGCAGTTCTTC. Translating gives CASSFWTSEYNEQFF.

CDR3 region: CASSRTRDYYEQYF. The CDR3 DNA reads TGTGCCAGCAGTCGGACTAGAGACTACTACGAGCAGTACTTC. The V gene is TRBV6-5, the J gene TRBJ2-7; 7 bases are a match to TRBD2. The V and J ends lost 5 bases and 3 bases, in that order; junction bases with no gene match: 7. CDR1 is MNHEY, CDR2 SVGAGI, per germline. CDR3 length: 14 amino acids.

The CDR3 bases are TGTGCCTGGAGTACTATGGTAGACAATGAGCAGTTCTTC. Its translation is CAWSTMVDNEQFF. This rearrangement joins TRBV30 to TRBJ2-1; D is undetermined. Deletions cut 2 bases from V and 5 bases from J, with 10 bases between. The CDR3 consists of 13 residues. The germline V gene has CDR1 GTSNPN and CDR2 SVGIG (reference sequence).

This clone was found a few times. This chain joins TRBV7-9 and TRBJ2-5; 10 nucleotides align to TRBD1. This CDR3 contains 13 residues. Germline V gene lookup returns CDR1 SEHNR and CDR2 FQNEAQ (reference sequence). With V trimmed by 5 bases and J by 5 bases, 2 bases remained unmatched. This CDR3 reads CASSDRGPETQYF. CDR3 bases: TGTGCCAGCAGCGACAGGGGGCCGGAGACCCAGTACTTC.

The chain links TRBV5-4 to TRBJ2-3, with 12 bases fitting TRBD1. The length of the CDR3 is 17 residues. CDR1 is SGHNT, CDR2 YYREEE, per germline (reference sequence). The ends lost 3 bases at V and 4 bases at J; junction bases unmatched: 9. Written as DNA, the CDR3 is TGTGCCAGCAGCTCAGCGGGCGGGACAGGGGGCGCAGATACGCAGTATTTT. Amino acids: CASSSAGGTGGADTQYF.

This clone has a handful of counts. The chain couples TRBV6-5 to TRBJ2-7; 10 nucleotides match TRBD1. The CDR3 is 15 residues long. Germline trimming cut 5 bases from V and 2 bases from J; bases unmatched to any gene: 6. Germline assignment: CDR1 MNHEY and CDR2 SVGAGI. As DNA, the CDR3 is TGTGCCAGCAGTCCCGGGACAGGGGTTACCTACGAGCAGTACTTC. It specifies CASSPGTGVTYEQYF.

This rearrangement joins TRBV18 to TRBJ1-6; D is uncertain. CDR3 size: 16 residues. Germline V gene sequence: CDR1 KGHSH, CDR2 LQKENI. The V end lost 2 bases, the J end lost 7 bases, and 15 bases lay between the germline ends. The chain's CDR3 is CASSPGRSTRNSPLHF. The CDR3 DNA is TGTGCCAGCTCACCAGGGAGGTCAACGAGAAATTCACCCCTCCACTTT.

This clone was picked up a small number of times. One end of the junction is discordant with germline, which a read error may explain. The chain is built from TRBV5-8 and TRBJ1-2, with 7 positions matching TRBD1. This CDR3 comprises 14 residues. Per germline, CDR1 SGHTS and CDR2 YDEGEE. The CDR3 nucleotides are TGTGCCAGCAGATTGGGGAGAGGGGGCTTAGGCTACACCTTC. It translates to CASRLGRGGLGYTF. The whole variable domain, filled in from reference TRBV5-8 and TRBJ1-2, reads EAGVTQSPTHLIKTRGQQATLRCSPISGHTSVYWYQQALGLGLQFLLWYDEGEERNRGNFPPRFSGRQFPNYSSELNVNALELEDSALYLCASRLGRGGLGYTFGSGTRLTVV.

The rearrangement links TRBV29-1 to TRBJ1-2; 10 bases are a match to TRBD1. V shed 5 bases and J 10 bases; nucleotides not matched to a gene: 7. Germline values: CDR1 SQVTM, CDR2 ANQGSEA. The CDR3 spans 12 residues. This CDR3 is CSVPDRGNFYTF. CDR3 nucleotides: TGCAGCGTTCCGGACAGGGGGAACTTCTACACCTTC.